The rows below give T cell receptor beta chains drawn from one sample of a study of T cells in Graves' hyperthyroidism and ophthalmopathy. TCRdb passed the multiplex PCR reads through MiXCR, listing each CDR3 protein once. This sample carries 750,000 to 950,000 distinct CDR3 sequences, over 35% of them seen once, and the ten largest clones take approximately 10%. Input material: blood. These receptors all come from a man aged 18 to 29 with Graves' hyperthyroidism. Both conserved end residues are part of each CDR3.

>TRBV6-5|TRBJ1-5
CASTRGGASGQPQHF
>TRBV25-1|TRBJ1-4
CASSEGRGTNEKLFF
>TRBV4-3|TRBJ2-3
CASSQRPIADTQYF
>TRBV11-2|TRBJ2-7
CASSTRVGTYEQYF
>TRBV10-3|TRBJ1-2
CATQPGPYGYTF
>TRBV11-1|TRBJ2-7
CASSLDPLEQYF
>TRBV7-6|TRBJ1-1
CASSSVSGDTEAFF
>TRBV7-9|TRBJ2-5
CASSRFSGGSSETQYF
>TRBV12-3/TRBV12-4|TRBJ2-7
CASAPGGSYEQYF
>TRBV20-1|TRBJ1-4
CSASPPFTGGVGEKLFF
>TRBV20-1|TRBJ1-1
CSASYSTNTEAFF
>TRBV2|TRBJ2-2
CASSGTSLANTGELFF
>TRBV12-3/TRBV12-4|TRBJ2-5
CASSSVGDSQETQYF
>TRBV7-8|TRBJ2-7
CVSSLSMGVHEQYF
>TRBV10-3|TRBJ2-7
CAIKGAANTVYEQYF
>TRBV7-7|TRBJ2-7
CASLAGSSYEQYF
>TRBV29-1|TRBJ2-5
CSVKTGGAETQYF
>TRBV14|TRBJ2-6
CASSQSLGGANVLTF
>TRBV12-5|TRBJ1-5
CASGPDTIYSNQPQHF
>TRBV6-4|TRBJ1-2
CASSDWEFGNTF
>TRBV29-1|TRBJ1-2
CSVETREKEGYTF
>TRBV20-1|TRBJ2-3
CSAGTGGTDTQYF
>TRBV5-1|TRBJ2-7
CASSVSPGEQCF
>TRBV7-9|TRBJ1-6
CASSLDSYGAPLHF
>TRBV9|TRBJ2-5
CASSPEGLAYQETQYF
>TRBV19|TRBJ1-1
CASSIWTGVDTEAFF
>TRBV5-1|TRBJ2-7
CASSSPGGHSEQYF
>TRBV10-3|TRBJ2-7
CAITSAGGSEEQYF
>TRBV6-6|TRBJ1-2
CASSKGSYGYTF
>TRBV20-1|TRBJ1-2
CSASREGDGYGYTF
>TRBV9|TRBJ2-2
CASSQVPLPVNTGELFF
>TRBV10-3|TRBJ2-7
CASRSSGTDGSYEQYF
>TRBV29-1|TRBJ2-2
CSAQKGFLGTGELFF
>TRBV7-9|TRBJ1-1
CASSLDNMNTEAFF
>TRBV29-1|TRBJ2-2
CSVKGSTNPNTGELFF
>TRBV6-5|TRBJ2-5
CASRGFDRDETQYF
>TRBV19|TRBJ2-5
CASSIGWGGGETQYF